One TCR beta chain is described in this entry. The target of this receptor is not known. No quality values exist for individual bases; no much larger clone is one base distant. Library preparation employed the immunoSEQ multiplex PCR assay. TCRdb holds this immuneACCESS table with in-frame rearrangements only. Some clones are missing; in checked studies, unresolved V genes explain under half, and the rest has no known cause. The sample table records about 130,000 clones; approximately 92% of these occur just once. The top ten clonotypes cover around 2.1% of the sample. The entry originates in a study of control samples from healthy donors and cancer patients (TCRdb year 2020). For CDR1 and CDR2, the germline V gene lists LGHNT and FRNRAP. The germline ends are 19 bases apart after V is trimmed by 6 bases and J by 4 bases. Taken from cysteine to phenylalanine, the CDR3 has 16 residues. CDR3 DNA only is kept here, 48 bases in frame from base 1.

The source of this sequence is a woman aged 45 to 65 in good health. Sequencing used blood. The chain employs TRBV12-5 and TRBJ1-5; a tentative D match to TRBD1 spans 6 bases. The CDR3 protein: CASGQDRGGPNQPQHF. Read as DNA, the sequence is TGTGCTAGTGGCCAGGACCGGGGGGGGCCTAATCAGCCCCAGCATTTT. Extended through the reference TRBV12-5 and TRBJ1-5 proteins, this CDR3 yields the full variable domain: DARVTQTPRHKVTEMGQEVTMRCQPILGHNTVFWYRQTMMQGLELLAYFRNRAPLDDSGMPKDRFSAEMPDATLATLKIQPSEPRDSAVYFCASGQDRGGPNQPQHFGDGTRLSIL.